This passage covers 21 T cell receptor beta chains from one sample sequenced in a study of T cells in Graves' hyperthyroidism and ophthalmopathy. Template material for amplifying TCR beta CDR3 regions consisted of RNA transcripts. Researchers ran a first-round RT-PCR on the TCR CDR3 using the HTBI primer set. TCRdb reanalysed the multiplex PCR reads using MiXCR and keeps one entry per CDR3 protein. The repertoire holds some 250,000 distinct CDR3 sequences, with just over 14% as singletons. The sequencing sample was made of blood. The source is a woman in her 40s with Graves' hyperthyroidism that later progressed to Graves' ophthalmopathy.

This clonotype was counted between two and nine times. The rearrangement links TRBV4-1 to TRBJ1-1, with D unresolved. Germline-derived CDR1 and CDR2 are MGHRA and YSYEKL. V was pared by 3 bases and J by 0 bases, with 11 bases between. There are 15 residues in the CDR3. The CDR3 DNA is TGCGCCAGCAGCCACGGACTGGCTATGAACACTGAAGCTTTCTTT. Its translation: CASSHGLAMNTEAFF.

The sample holds a few counts of this clonotype. The chain has TRBV4-1 and TRBJ2-7; unclear D gene. The V gene's germline CDR1 is MGHRA and CDR2 YSYEKL. The CDR3 is 12 amino acids. V lost 4 bases and J 5 bases, leaving 9 bases between the germline ends. The CDR3 reads CASSRPNNEQYF. The CDR3 DNA reads TGCGCCAGCAGCCGGCCGAACAACGAGCAGTACTTC.

The chain is built from TRBV20-1 and TRBJ2-5, with a possible D match to TRBD2 (6 bases). This CDR3 is 16 amino acids long. Germline lookup yields CDR1 DFQATT and CDR2 SNEGSKA (reference sequence). V dropped 0 bases and J dropped 5 bases, with 19 bases sitting between them. This chain's CDR3 is CSARDPGRRSLETQYF. The CDR3, as DNA: TGCAGTGCTAGAGACCCCGGGAGACGTAGTTTGGAGACCCAGTACTTC.

This clonotype was seen a few times. The chain has TRBV7-9 and TRBJ2-7; TRBD1 matches at 10 bases. V shed 4 bases, J shed 5 bases, and the junction held 5 bases outside the gene matches. This CDR3 has 14 residues. Per the germline V gene, CDR1 is SEHNR and CDR2 is FQNEAQ (reference sequence). In DNA, the CDR3 is TGTGCCAGCAGCTCAGGGACAGGGGCCCACGAGCAGTACTTC. Its translation: CASSSGTGAHEQYF.

This clonotype was detected ten times or more. This chain joins TRBV7-6 and TRBJ2-7; perhaps TRBD1 as D (5 bases). This CDR3 is built from 15 residues. Germline CDR1 reads SGHVS; CDR2 reads FNYEAQ. The V end was cut by 0 bases, the J end by 3 bases, with 12 bases between. DNA for the CDR3: TGTGCCAGCAGCTTAGCAGGGGTCCCCTACTACGAGCAGTACTTC. Protein: CASSLAGVPYYEQYF.

This clonotype has at least ten counts. The chain combines TRBV29-1 with TRBJ1-1; D might be TRBD1 (5 bases). CDR3 length: 11 residues. V was cut by 4 bases and J by 7 bases, with 10 bases left in between. Germline V gene sequence: CDR1 SQVTM, CDR2 ANQGSEA. The CDR3 region is CSVGREGEAFF. CDR3 nucleotide sequence: TGCAGCGTTGGCAGGGAAGGTGAAGCTTTCTTT.

This clonotype was counted at least ten times. The J gene is TRBJ2-3, the V gene TRBV28; D is unresolved. Trimming shortened V by 6 bases and J by 1 base, and 11 bases separated the two germline ends. The length of the CDR3 is 14 residues. Germline lookup yields CDR1 MDHEN and CDR2 SYDVKM. In DNA form, the CDR3 reads TGTGCCAGCAGCCCCGTGTTTGGCACAGATACGCAGTATTTT. Its translation: CASSPVFGTDTQYF.

This clonotype has a count of ten or more. V gene TRBV3-1 combines with J gene TRBJ1-6; TRBD1 matches 9 bases. J lost 10 bases, V lost 4 bases, and 5 bases had no gene match. Germline CDR1 LGHDT, CDR2 YNNKEL (reference sequence). The CDR3 length is 14 residues. The CDR3 spells CASSPGTGSSPLHF. Written as DNA, the CDR3 is TGTGCCAGCAGCCCAGGGACAGGGAGCTCACCCCTCCACTTT.

This clonotype was seen repeatedly, ten times or more. J is TRBJ2-7 and V is TRBV13; D is uncertain. Trimming removed 0 bases from V and 2 bases from J, with 8 bases in between. The CDR3 length is 14 residues. CDR1 and CDR2 (germline): PRHDT, FYEKMQ (reference sequence). The CDR3 region has the DNA TGTGCCAGCAGCTTAGGGAAGCCAGCCTACGAGCAGTACTTC. It is translated as CASSLGKPAYEQYF.

This clonotype showed up many times. The genes are TRBV27 and TRBJ2-1; D remains unclear. Germline V gene data show CDR1 as MNHEY and CDR2 as SMNVEV (reference sequence). Deletions cut 6 bases from V and 6 bases from J, with 21 bases between. This CDR3 is built from 16 residues. The CDR3: CASRSPRRQTFNEQFF. In DNA form, the CDR3 reads TGTGCCAGCAGATCTCCCCGACGGCAGACCTTCAATGAGCAGTTCTTC.

This clonotype came up many times. The chain links TRBV28 to TRBJ1-5; D unresolved. This CDR3 is 12 amino acids long. From germline, CDR1 is MDHEN and CDR2 SYDVKM. Trimming shortened V by 8 bases and J by 4 bases, and 9 bases separated the two germline ends. The CDR3 region is CASWTGNQPQHF. The CDR3 nucleotides are TGTGCCAGCTGGACGGGAAATCAGCCCCAGCATTTT.

This clonotype appeared many times. This sequence joins TRBV6-5 and TRBJ2-4; 7 bases align to TRBD1. The J segment lost 2 bases and the V segment lost 0 bases, leaving 7 bases of the junction unmatched. Germline CDR1 MNHEY, CDR2 SVGAGI. This CDR3 spans 17 amino acids. CDR3 loop: CASSYSRTGETKNIQYF. DNA for the CDR3: TGTGCCAGCAGTTACTCTCGCACAGGGGAAACCAAAAACATTCAGTACTTC.

In its sample, this clonotype was seen many times. V gene TRBV12-3 or TRBV12-4 combines with J gene TRBJ2-5; D is unclear. The CDR3 totals 11 residues. V dropped 6 bases and J dropped 9 bases, with 11 bases sitting between them. The DNA for the CDR3 is TGTGCCAGCAGCAGTTTCGGGTCCCAGTACTTC. Its translation is CASSSFGSQYF.

This clonotype has a count of ten or more. The gene calls are TRBV28 and TRBJ2-1; TRBD1 agrees at 9 bases. Germline trimming cut 7 bases from V and 6 bases from J; bases unmatched to any gene: 7. The germline V gene has CDR1 MDHEN and CDR2 SYDVKM. The CDR3 totals 14 residues. CDR3 nucleotides: TGTGCCAGCATTGGGACAGGGTACGTCAATGAGCAGTTCTTC. The encoded protein is CASIGTGYVNEQFF.

This clonotype was seen a few times. The rearrangement links TRBV5-1 to TRBJ2-1; D not resolved. The ends were cut back, 4 bases at V and 8 bases at J, with 10 bases in the middle. This CDR3 has 12 residues. Germline lookup yields CDR1 SGHRS and CDR2 YFSETQ. This CDR3 reads CASSAYSYEQFF. The CDR3, as DNA: TGCGCCAGCAGCGCCTATTCGTATGAGCAGTTCTTC.

This clonotype was seen at least ten times. The chain recombines TRBV7-3 with TRBJ2-1; the D gene is possibly TRBD1 (5 bases). V was shortened by 4 bases and J by 0 bases, with 10 bases between the two germline ends. The germline CDR1 and CDR2 sequences are SGHTA and FQGTGA. CDR3 size: 15 residues. This CDR3 is CASSSQGLSYNEQFF. CDR3 nucleotide sequence: TGTGCCAGCAGCTCCCAGGGTCTCTCCTACAATGAGCAGTTCTTC.

Only a few counts were recorded for this clonotype. The CDR3 reads CASSQDRGAYQPQHF. CDR3 coding DNA: TGTGCCAGTAGTCAGGACAGGGGAGCGTATCAGCCCCAGCATTTT. J is TRBJ1-5 and V is TRBV19, with 9 positions matching TRBD1. The CDR3 runs 15 residues. The germline gives CDR1 LNHDA, CDR2 SQIVND (reference sequence). V was pared by 5 bases and J by 5 bases, with 7 bases of the junction left unmatched.

This chain links TRBV6-1 with TRBJ2-7; D unclear. The CDR3 has 16 amino acids. Trimming pared 1 base from V and 4 bases from J, leaving 17 bases between. Germline CDR1 and CDR2: MNHNS and SASEGT. CDR3 bases: TGTGCCAGCAGTGAAGTGGACCGGCCGGGTGAATACGAGCAGTACTTC. It codes for CASSEVDRPGEYEQYF.

This clonotype was recorded many times. The CDR3 coding sequence is TGTGCCAGCAGGAACCCCGGGACTAGCGGTAAGAGCTCCTACAATGAGCAGTTCTTC. It codes for CASRNPGTSGKSSYNEQFF. The rearrangement joins TRBV6-2 or TRBV6-3 to TRBJ2-1; 11 bases line up with TRBD2. CDR1 and CDR2 from the germline V gene are MNHEY and SVGEGT. With V trimmed by 6 bases and J by 0 bases, 13 bases remained unmatched. CDR3 length: 19 amino acids.

This chain joins TRBV20-1 and TRBJ1-6; D gene unclear. This CDR3 is built from 18 residues. Germline CDR1 DFQATT, CDR2 SNEGSKA (reference sequence). Trimming took off 0 bases at V and 1 base at J, with 16 bases between the two ends. The CDR3 DNA reads as TGCAGTGCTAGAGACGCGGCCAGGCGTGGTTCCTATAATTCACCCCTCCACTTT. Its protein product is CSARDAARRGSYNSPLHF.

This clonotype came up many times. The J gene is TRBJ2-1, the V gene TRBV7-8; 8 bases agree with TRBD1. The trim removed 8 bases at V and 2 bases at J, leaving 8 bases unmatched. CDR1 is SGHVS, CDR2 FQNEAQ, per germline. The CDR3 extends over 15 amino acids. The CDR3 DNA follows: TGTGCCAGCTGTGTCCCAGGGGGCCCCTACAATGAGCAGTTCTTC. Translated, it gives CASCVPGGPYNEQFF.